Listed below are T cell receptor beta chains from one sample, sequenced in a study of human T cells and chemical hapten exposure. In TCRdb, the RACE reads were re-called with MiXCR into one record per CDR3 protein. The sample contains roughly 50,000 distinct CDR3 sequences, 9.9% of which appear only once. The sample consisted of whole blood, taken in connection with sensitization to the hapten diphenylcyclopropenone (DPC). These receptors came from a woman aged 40 to 50 with alopecia areata. Some clones in this sample may be carry-over from other donors' samples. The CDR3 runs from the conserved cysteine through the conserved F or W. Each record gives: clone size, V gene, J gene, D gene, CDR3 protein, CDR3 DNA. The D gene is left open where the match is weak. Rows give clone size only sometimes, using once, few, many, or a class for an expanded clone.

few	TRBV29-1	TRBJ2-7	TRBD1	CSVTGTASYEQYF	TGCAGCGTGACCGGGACAGCATCCTACGAGCAGTACTTC
many	TRBV4-1	TRBJ2-7	.	CASSQDPRYEQYF	TGCGCCAGCAGCCAAGATCCCCGCTACGAGCAGTACTTC
many	TRBV7-2	TRBJ2-3	.	CASSSSRSTQYF	TGTGCCAGCAGCTCCTCCCGGTCTACGCAGTATTTT
.	TRBV7-2	TRBJ1-3	.	CASSHATGRLGNTIYF	TGTGCCAGCAGCCATGCTACAGGGAGGCTAGGAAACACCATATATTTT
many	TRBV6-6	TRBJ1-5	.	CASRTGTVTNQPQHF	TGTGCCAGCAGGACCGGGACGGTAACTAATCAGCCCCAGCATTTT
.	TRBV11-3	TRBJ2-1	TRBD2	CASSNRLAGVNNEQFF	TGTGCCAGCAGCAACCGACTAGCGGGGGTTAACAATGAGCAGTTCTTC
many	TRBV20-1	TRBJ1-1	TRBD1	CSASGDRVETEAFF	TGCAGTGCTAGCGGGGACAGGGTAGAAACTGAAGCTTTCTTT
many	TRBV6-4	TRBJ2-2	.	CASGRESGSTGELFF	TGTGCCAGCGGAAGGGAAAGCGGAAGCACCGGGGAGCTGTTTTTT
few	TRBV20-1	TRBJ2-1	.	CSARLFGSYNEQFF	TGCAGTGCTAGACTCTTCGGGAGTTACAATGAGCAGTTCTTC
.	TRBV29-1	TRBJ2-5	TRBD1	CSVVPGQGKTQYF	TGCAGCGTTGTTCCGGGACAGGGAAAGACCCAGTACTTC
few	TRBV6-6	TRBJ1-1	.	CASSYWIGGDTEAFF	TGTGCCAGCAGTTACTGGATCGGGGGCGACACTGAAGCTTTCTTT
.	TRBV20-1	TRBJ2-3	.	CSVPPELRAITDTQYF	TGCAGTGTTCCTCCCGAGTTGCGGGCGATCACAGATACGCAGTATTTT
.	TRBV2	TRBJ2-5	.	CASRKDSQETQYF	TGTGCCAGCAGAAAGGACTCACAAGAGACCCAGTACTTC
few	TRBV7-9	TRBJ2-7	.	CASSLGAGNHYEQYF	TGTGCCAGCAGCTTAGGGGCCGGGAATCACTACGAGCAGTACTTC
few	TRBV18	TRBJ2-3	.	CASSPRDSSTDTQYF	TGTGCCAGCTCACCCCGGGATTCTAGCACAGATACGCAGTATTTT
.	TRBV10-2	TRBJ1-1	.	CASSDRENTEAFF	TGCGCCAGCAGTGACAGGGAGAACACTGAAGCTTTCTTT
many	TRBV12-3/TRBV12-4	TRBJ2-1	TRBD1	CASRGGSSYNEQFF	TGTGCCAGCCGAGGGGGCTCCTCCTACAATGAGCAGTTCTTC
many	TRBV5-1	TRBJ1-1	.	CASSETVATEAFF	TGCGCCAGCAGCGAGACAGTCGCGACTGAAGCTTTCTTT
.	TRBV30	TRBJ1-1	TRBD1	CAWNPTGPTEAFF	TGTGCCTGGAACCCGACAGGGCCCACTGAAGCTTTCTTT
few	TRBV7-2	TRBJ1-2	.	CASSLDTGHPAGYTF	TGTGCCAGCAGCTTAGACACGGGACACCCAGCCGGCTACACCTTC
many	TRBV6-5	TRBJ1-4	TRBD1	CASSYRGRNEKLFF	TGTGCCAGCAGTTACAGGGGGCGAAATGAAAAACTGTTTTTT
.	TRBV28	TRBJ2-7	TRBD2	CASSFEGDYYEQYF	TGTGCCAGCAGTTTCGAAGGGGACTACTACGAGCAGTACTTC
few	TRBV2	TRBJ2-3	.	CASSGAVDTQYF	TGTGCCAGCAGTGGAGCTGTAGATACGCAGTATTTT
many	TRBV6-2/TRBV6-3	TRBJ2-2	.	CASSYLGPNTGELFF	TGTGCCAGCAGTTACCTCGGCCCCAACACCGGGGAGCTGTTTTTT
many	TRBV4-2	TRBJ2-7	.	CASSLQDFYEQYF	TGTGCCAGCAGCCTCCAAGACTTCTACGAGCAGTACTTC
many	TRBV6-2/TRBV6-3	TRBJ1-4	TRBD1	CASSGDSENEKLFF	TGTGCCAGCAGCGGGGACAGCGAGAATGAAAAACTGTTTTTT
.	TRBV2	TRBJ1-6	.	CASSEDSQVTSPLHF	TGTGCCAGCAGTGAGGACAGTCAAGTAACTTCACCCCTCCACTTT
many	TRBV2	TRBJ2-7	.	CASSSASSYEQYF	TGTGCCAGCAGTTCGGCCAGCTCCTACGAGCAGTACTTC
few	TRBV20-1	TRBJ1-2	.	CSARDGDYGYTF	TGCAGTGCTAGAGATGGTGACTATGGCTACACCTTC
.	TRBV5-4	TRBJ2-3	TRBD2	CASSLATSGRPTSTDTQYF	TGTGCCAGCAGCCTAGCGACTAGCGGGCGGCCAACTAGCACAGATACGCAGTATTTT
.	TRBV12-3/TRBV12-4	TRBJ2-1	.	CASSTPRGPYNEQFF	TGTGCCAGCAGTACCCCCAGGGGACCCTACAATGAGCAGTTCTTC
many	TRBV12-3/TRBV12-4	TRBJ2-7	.	CASSRGAYEQYF	TGTGCCAGCAGTCGAGGGGCCTACGAGCAGTACTTC
many	TRBV29-1	TRBJ1-1	.	CSVAGTPNTEAFF	TGCAGCGTGGCCGGGACACCGAACACTGAAGCTTTCTTT
.	TRBV7-2	TRBJ1-1	TRBD1	CASRIRTGGTEAFF	TGTGCCAGCCGCATTAGAACAGGGGGCACTGAAGCTTTCTTT
many	TRBV19	TRBJ1-2	.	CASSIDRYGYTF	TGTGCCAGTAGTATAGATCGCTATGGCTACACCTTC
.	TRBV20-1	TRBJ1-5	.	CSADLGDQPQHF	TGCAGTGCAGATCTGGGCGATCAGCCCCAGCATTTT
.	TRBV20-1	TRBJ2-4	TRBD2	CSAVTSGDLFSKDIQYF	TGCAGTGCCGTGACTAGCGGGGATCTCTTTTCAAAGGACATTCAGTACTTC
many	TRBV2	TRBJ1-5	TRBD1	CASRPTGPNQPQHF	TGTGCCAGCAGGCCGACAGGGCCGAATCAGCCCCAGCATTTT
.	TRBV30	TRBJ1-2	.	CALEEAGRNGYTF	TGTGCCCTGGAGGAGGCAGGACGTAATGGCTACACCTTC
.	TRBV6-6	TRBJ2-2	.	CASSQTAYLSTGELFF	TGTGCCAGCAGTCAGACCGCTTACCTCTCCACCGGGGAGCTGTTTTTT
few	TRBV7-2	TRBJ2-3	.	CATSLSPAATQYF	TGTGCCACTTCCCTGAGTCCGGCGGCTACGCAGTATTTT
many	TRBV7-9	TRBJ1-4	TRBD1	CASSLGTGKNEKLFF	TGTGCCAGCAGCTTGGGGACAGGAAAAAATGAAAAACTGTTTTTT
many	TRBV20-1	TRBJ2-1	.	CSAKQGLDYNEQFF	TGCAGTGCTAAACAGGGACTGGATTACAATGAGCAGTTCTTC
many	TRBV28	TRBJ1-6	TRBD1	CASSQVRGLLNSPLHF	TGTGCCAGCAGCCAAGTTAGGGGGCTCCTGAATTCACCCCTCCACTTT
few	TRBV4-2	TRBJ2-7	.	CASSRIRDAAGEQYF	TGTGCCAGCAGCCGTATCCGGGACGCGGCGGGGGAGCAGTACTTC
many	TRBV20-1	TRBJ2-5	TRBD2	CSARDNPAGVEETQYF	TGCAGTGCTAGAGACAACCCAGCGGGGGTAGAAGAGACCCAGTACTTC
.	TRBV20-1	TRBJ2-1	TRBD2	CSARDHRAGGRNEQFF	TGCAGTGCTAGAGATCATCGAGCGGGGGGGCGGAATGAGCAGTTCTTC
few	TRBV20-1	TRBJ1-1	TRBD1	CSARENRGNTEAFF	TGCAGTGCTAGGGAAAACAGGGGAAACACTGAAGCTTTCTTT
few	TRBV18	TRBJ2-3	.	CASSDGGNTDTQYF	TGTGCCAGCTCCGACGGGGGCAACACAGATACGCAGTATTTT
.	TRBV3-1	TRBJ2-5	TRBD2	CASSPTRGTSGVETQYF	TGTGCCAGCAGCCCAACCCGCGGGACTAGCGGGGTCGAGACCCAGTACTTC
many	TRBV20-1	TRBJ2-1	.	CSARSTTPLSYNEQFF	TGCAGTGCTAGATCAACCACTCCCCTATCCTACAATGAGCAGTTCTTC
.	TRBV20-1	TRBJ1-5	.	CSAYGQPQHF	TGCAGTGCTTACGGTCAGCCCCAGCATTTT
.	TRBV9	TRBJ2-3	TRBD2	CASSASGGIADTQYF	TGTGCCAGCAGCGCGAGCGGGGGGATTGCAGATACGCAGTATTTT
few	TRBV11-2	TRBJ2-5	TRBD1	CASGQGPQETQYF	TGTGCCAGCGGACAGGGGCCCCAAGAGACCCAGTACTTC
.	TRBV4-1	TRBJ2-2	TRBD1	CASSQTGSGTGELFF	TGCGCCAGCAGCCAGACAGGGAGTGGGACCGGGGAGCTGTTTTTT
.	TRBV4-3	TRBJ2-7	TRBD1	CASSQAQTGGAYEQYF	TGCGCCAGCAGCCAAGCCCAGACAGGGGGGGCCTACGAGCAGTACTTC
many	TRBV7-2	TRBJ2-7	TRBD1	CASSYGQGRMDEQYF	TGTGCCAGCAGCTATGGACAGGGAAGGATGGACGAGCAGTACTTC